These T cell receptor beta chains were read from a single sample in a study of cytomegalovirus exposure and HLA in healthy donors. Only in-frame clones appear in the TCRdb table, and some are missing; sequencing was by immunoSEQ multiplex PCR. The sample has under 200,000 clones; around 82% are singletons. Source material: PBMCs. These receptors were obtained from a male donor in good health and CMV-seronegative. Each CDR3 is given with its conserved first and last residue. The D gene is left open where the match is weak. Clone size is shown for a subset of rows, as once, few, many or a class of expanded clone.

d_call,j_call,clone_size,v_call,cdr3_aa,cdr3_nt
TRBD2,TRBJ2-5,once,TRBV7-2,CASSLGRAGGVETQYF,TGTGCCAGCAGCTTAGGAAGGGCGGGAGGTGTAGAGACCCAGTACTTC
NA,TRBJ2-1,NA,TRBV7-9,CASSGSSDSYNEQFF,TGTGCCAGCAGCGGGAGTTCGGACTCCTACAATGAGCAGTTCTTC
TRBD2,TRBJ2-3,NA,TRBV6-1,CASKKAGGPEDTQYF,TGTGCCAGCAAGAAAGCGGGGGGGCCCGAAGATACGCAGTATTTT
NA,TRBJ2-5,NA,TRBV7-9,CASSGEGETQYF,TGTGCCAGCTCAGGGGAGGGAGAGACCCAGTACTTC
TRBD1,TRBJ1-2,NA,TRBV10-3,CAISESNTGGGTSRNYGYTF,TGTGCCATCAGTGAGTCTAATACAGGGGGTGGTACGAGTAGGAACTATGGCTACACCTTC
NA,TRBJ1-1,NA,TRBV28,CASSLGREAFF,TGTGCCAGCAGTTTGGGGAGGGAAGCTTTCTTT
NA,TRBJ2-1,NA,TRBV4-1,CASSQASFDEQFF,TGCGCCAGCAGCCAAGCTAGCTTCGATGAGCAGTTCTTC
TRBD2,TRBJ2-1,NA,TRBV6-6,CASSQQLAGGNNEQFF,TGTGCCAGCAGCCAGCAACTAGCGGGGGGGAACAATGAGCAGTTCTTC
NA,TRBJ1-4,NA,TRBV5-6,CASSSTGKLFF,TGTGCCAGCAGCTCAACGGGGAAACTGTTTTTT
TRBD2,TRBJ2-3,NA,TRBV5-4,CASNRGERGTTDTQYF,TGTGCCAGCAACCGGGGGGAGCGGGGGACCACAGATACGCAGTATTTT
NA,TRBJ1-1,NA,TRBV19,CASSILAGSVYSEAFF,TGTGCCAGTAGTATTCTCGCAGGGTCGGTTTATAGTGAAGCTTTCTTT
NA,TRBJ2-5,once,TRBV5-4,CASSLEGLFAGTQYF,TGTGCCAGCAGCTTGGAGGGGCTGTTCGCCGGGACCCAGTACTTC
NA,TRBJ2-3,NA,TRBV7-3,CASSLSSGFSTDTQYF,TGTGCCAGCAGCTTAAGTTCGGGGTTTAGCACAGATACGCAGTATTTT
NA,TRBJ1-1,NA,TRBV6-5,CASIEGGVSTEAFF,TGTGCCAGCATCGAGGGAGGAGTGAGCACTGAAGCTTTCTTT
TRBD1,TRBJ1-5,NA,TRBV7-9,CASSGQGNQPQHF,TGTGCCAGCAGTGGACAGGGCAATCAGCCCCAGCATTTT
NA,TRBJ1-5,NA,TRBV6-8,CASRDSMNQPQHF,TGTGCCAGCAGAGACTCAATGAATCAGCCCCAGCATTTT
NA,TRBJ1-4,once,TRBV18,CASSPRDTDEKLFF,TGTGCCAGCTCACCCCGGGACACCGATGAAAAACTGTTTTTT
TRBD2,TRBJ2-1,NA,TRBV18,CASSPLRGRAPDEQFF,TGTGCCAGCTCACCCCTCCGCGGGAGGGCCCCCGATGAGCAGTTCTTC
NA,TRBJ1-6,NA,TRBV5-1,CASTIDGQQPYSPLHF,TGCGCCAGCACGATTGACGGCCAACAGCCCTATTCACCCCTCCACTTT
TRBD2,TRBJ2-6,once,TRBV4-3,CASSQGVAGGRSGANVLTF,TGCGCCAGCAGCCAAGGTGTAGCGGGAGGTCGCTCTGGGGCCAACGTCCTGACTTTC
NA,TRBJ2-7,NA,TRBV6-1,CASSEGMGHLVTYEQYF,TGTGCCAGCAGTGAAGGGATGGGACACCTAGTCACCTACGAGCAGTACTTC
NA,TRBJ2-2,few,TRBV5-1,CASYDPGNPYGELFF,TGCGCCAGCTACGATCCAGGCAATCCCTACGGGGAGCTGTTTTTT
NA,TRBJ2-1,NA,TRBV4-2,CASSQVAAGSSYNEQFF,TGTGCCAGCAGCCAAGTTGCGGCGGGAAGCTCCTACAATGAGCAGTTCTTC
NA,TRBJ2-7,once,TRBV21-1,CASSKEYGTSGYEQYF,TGTGCCAGCAGCAAAGAGTACGGGACTAGCGGCTACGAGCAGTACTTC
TRBD1,TRBJ2-7,few,TRBV23-1,CASRLTDRAYEQYF,TGCGCCAGCAGGCTCACCGACAGGGCCTACGAGCAGTACTTC
NA,TRBJ1-1,NA,TRBV7-8,CASSLGEGTEAFF,TGTGCCAGCAGCTTAGGGGAGGGCACTGAAGCTTTCTTT
NA,TRBJ2-7,NA,TRBV10-2,CASLDVETVRTYEQYF,TGCGCCAGCCTCGACGTTGAGACTGTGAGGACCTACGAGCAGTACTTC